This T cell receptor beta chain was captured by sequencing in a study of T cells after yellow fever vaccination. A remark on this clonotype: Its antigen is unidentified.

In germline, CDR1 is SGHNT, CDR2 YYREEE (reference sequence). The CDR3 loop spans 16 amino acids. V lost 4 bases to trimming and J lost 3 bases; unmatched junction nucleotides: 10. Study outcomes and limitations: Weaker overall, the secondary response nonetheless peaked faster (day 5 versus 15). Although most clonotypes did not, a small share appeared in both CD4 and CD8 compartments. Clones that expanded after primary vaccination mostly reappeared after the booster (96% CD4, approximately 85% CD8).

Generation of TCR cDNA used 5'RACE template switching (which added a universal primer site and UMIs). TCRdb reanalysed the 5' RACE reads using MiXCR and keeps one entry per CDR3 protein. The sample lists around 100,000 distinct CDR3 sequences; 5.8% were seen once. The V call is TRBV5-4, the J call TRBJ2-7, with 10 bases fitting TRBD2. The source of this sequence is a man in his late teens or twenties who received the YFV17D yellow fever vaccine. The sequencing here drew on CD8+ T cells sorted from PBMCs, taken 10 days after the yellow fever booster vaccination. CDR3 in amino acids: CASSGSSGGGLYEQYF. The CDR3 DNA reads as TGTGCCAGCAGCGGATCTAGCGGGGGTGGGCTCTACGAGCAGTACTTC.